What follows are 10 T cell receptor beta chains derived from one specimen sequenced in a study of regulatory T cells in long-lasting Graves disease (dated by TCRdb to the early 2020s). The library was made by multiplex PCR. The run used an Illumina HiSeq 4000. TCR beta libraries were built with iRepertoire HTBI primers and Arm-PCR amplification of CDR3 regions. TCRdb reprocessing: public reads trimmed at Q25 with fastp, clones called with MiXCR, in-frame beta chains kept. A single entry per CDR3 protein holds the most common genes and DNA from its merged rows. This sample holds 200,000 to 250,000 distinct CDR3 sequences; over 20% were observed only once. The ten largest account for roughly 13% of the sample. In the paper's terms, the time point label means: newly diagnosed GD, antithyroid drugs for less than 3 months. RNA was extracted from PBMCs in TRIzol for both TCR sequencing and RNA sequencing.

The material sequenced was peripheral blood mononuclear cells (PBMCs), taken at new diagnosis, from a patient treated with antithyroid drugs. The source is a female donor with Graves disease.

V gene TRBV11-2 combines with J gene TRBJ2-3, with 9 bases lining up with TRBD1. Germline V gene sequence: CDR1 SGHAT, CDR2 FQNNGV. J gave up 2 bases and V 5 bases, and 8 bases lay outside the gene matches. The length of the CDR3 is 16 residues. The CDR3 DNA reads TGTGCCAGCAGCCACGGACAGGGGTACTCCACAGATACGCAGTATTTT. It yields the protein CASSHGQGYSTDTQYF.

This clonotype occurred many times. The rearrangement links TRBV2 to TRBJ1-3; D is unclear. Germline loops: CDR1 SNHLY, CDR2 FYNNEI. Trimming cost V 7 bases and J 7 bases, with 14 bases left between them. This CDR3 has 13 amino acids. CDR3 in DNA: TGTGCCAGCACCGGACTCATCGGGAACACCATATATTTT. Its translation is CASTGLIGNTIYF. The variable domain in full, with the rest retrieved from reference TRBV2 and TRBJ1-3, is EPEVTQTPSHQVTQMGQEVILRCVPISNHLYFYWYRQILGQKVEFLVSFYNNEISEKSEIFDDQFSVERPDGSNFTLKIRSTKLEDSAMYFCASTGLIGNTIYFGEGSWLTVV.

This clonotype was found many times. This chain connects TRBV20-1 to TRBJ1-5; TRBD1 might be the D (5 bases). This CDR3 region has 14 residues. Germline V gives CDR1 DFQATT, CDR2 SNEGSKA (reference sequence). Trimming stripped 6 bases from V and 2 bases from J, with 14 bases between. Here the CDR3 reads CSAAQQVGNQPQHF. DNA of the CDR3: TGCAGTGCCGCCCAACAGGTGGGCAATCAGCCCCAGCATTTT.

This clonotype showed up just a few times. The genes are TRBV19 and TRBJ2-7, with D perhaps given as TRBD1 or TRBD2 (5 bases each). Trimming stripped 6 bases from V and 6 bases from J, with 21 bases between. Germline CDR1 and CDR2: LNHDA and SQIVND (reference sequence). The length of the CDR3 is 15 residues. The CDR3 is CASSNTGIGDREQYF. The CDR3 region has the DNA TGTGCCAGTAGCAATACCGGGATAGGGGATCGCGAGCAGTACTTC.

This clonotype was found many times. This chain links TRBV6-5 with TRBJ1-1; TRBD1 might be the D (5 bases). V dropped 0 bases and J dropped 0 bases, with 8 bases sitting between them. Germline CDR1 reads MNHEY; CDR2 reads SVGAGI. This CDR3 comprises 15 residues. The DNA of the CDR3 is TGTGCCAGCAGTTACTCAGCAGGGTTGAACACTGAAGCTTTCTTT. It encodes CASSYSAGLNTEAFF.

This clonotype was recorded once. V usage is TRBV27 and J usage is TRBJ1-4; D might be TRBD1 (5 bases). Germline V gene sequence: CDR1 MNHEY, CDR2 SMNVEV (reference sequence). The CDR3 contains 12 residues. V was shortened by 1 base and J by 12 bases, with 9 bases between the two germline ends. The CDR3 DNA sequence: TGTGCCAGCAGTTTATGGGGGGGTCAACTGTTTTTT. As protein: CASSLWGGQLFF.

This clonotype was picked up a small number of times. The chain recombines TRBV10-3 with TRBJ1-1; 7 bases agree with TRBD1. The CDR3 is 12 residues long. The germline V gene encodes CDR1 ENHRY and CDR2 SYGVKD. J was trimmed by 6 bases and V by 8 bases; bases with no gene match: 6. This CDR3 reads CAIDSGGSEAFF. CDR3 coding DNA: TGTGCCATCGACTCAGGGGGGTCTGAAGCTTTCTTT.

The CDR3 nucleotides read TGTGCCAGCAGCCCGGGACTCCCCGGCATTTACGAGCAGTACTTC. Translated: CASSPGLPGIYEQYF. The chain employs TRBV27 and TRBJ2-7; tentatively, D is TRBD2 (6 bases). Germline V gives CDR1 MNHEY, CDR2 SMNVEV (reference sequence). V was cut by 6 bases and J by 4 bases, with 19 bases left in between. CDR3 length equals 15 residues.

The V call is TRBV11-1, the J call TRBJ2-7, with 7 bases lining up with TRBD1. Germline V gene lookup returns CDR1 SGHAT and CDR2 FQDESV (reference sequence). V gave up 3 bases and J gave up 4 bases; unmatched junction bases: 6. This CDR3 is built from 14 residues. The CDR3 reads CASSFVQGEYEQYF. The CDR3 DNA reads as TGTGCCAGCAGCTTCGTGCAGGGGGAATACGAGCAGTACTTC.

This clonotype was recorded at least ten times. This chain joins TRBV12-3 or TRBV12-4 and TRBJ2-5, with 10 bases fitting TRBD1. V trimming: 2 bases; J trimming: 7 bases; junction bases outside the gene matches: 4. The CDR3 is 14 amino acids. For the CDR3, the DNA is TGTGCCAGCAGTTTATCGGACAGGGGGGGGACCCAGTACTTC. It codes for CASSLSDRGGTQYF.